A selection of T cell receptor beta chains follows, all from one sample in a study of shared clonotypes between healthy human individuals. The data were produced by immunoSEQ multiplex PCR, yet TCRdb's version contains in-frame clones alone and is incomplete. The sample shows a few million clones, more than 80% of them seen only once. Sequenced input: naive CD4+ T cells sorted from blood. All receptors come from a man younger than 30 in good health. The CDR3 runs from the conserved cysteine through the conserved F or W. A D gene is named only where the DNA matches it firmly. Rows give clone size only sometimes, using once, few, many, or a class for an expanded clone.

v_call: TRBV2; j_call: TRBJ1-1; d_call: .; clone_size: .; cdr3_nt: TGTGCCAGCTTTTTCGCGCAGATGAACACTGAAGCTTTCTTT; cdr3_aa: CASFFAQMNTEAFF
v_call: TRBV5-1; j_call: TRBJ1-3; d_call: .; clone_size: .; cdr3_nt: TGCGCCAGCAGCTTGTCAGGGGCCGGAAACACCATATATTTT; cdr3_aa: CASSLSGAGNTIYF
v_call: TRBV28; j_call: TRBJ2-3; d_call: TRBD2; clone_size: .; cdr3_nt: TGTGCCAGCAGTTCGACTAGCGGGGACCTCACAGATACGCAGTATTTT; cdr3_aa: CASSSTSGDLTDTQYF
v_call: TRBV11-2; j_call: TRBJ2-3; d_call: TRBD2; clone_size: once; cdr3_nt: TGTGCCAGCAGCCGGACTAGATCCACAGATACGCAGTATTTT; cdr3_aa: CASSRTRSTDTQYF
v_call: TRBV5-4; j_call: TRBJ2-7; d_call: .; clone_size: .; cdr3_nt: TGTGCCAGCAGCGGAGGGGGCTACGAGCAGTACTTC; cdr3_aa: CASSGGGYEQYF
v_call: TRBV4-1; j_call: TRBJ1-5; d_call: TRBD1; clone_size: .; cdr3_nt: TGCGCCAGCAGCCAAGAGGCGGACAGGATGACCCAGCATTTT; cdr3_aa: CASSQEADRMTQHF
v_call: TRBV10-3; j_call: TRBJ2-7; d_call: TRBD1; clone_size: .; cdr3_nt: TGTGCCATCAGTAACCGGGACAGAACCTCCTACGAGCAGTACTTC; cdr3_aa: CAISNRDRTSYEQYF
v_call: TRBV19; j_call: TRBJ2-7; d_call: TRBD1; clone_size: .; cdr3_nt: TGTGCCAGTAGCCCCGACAGGGGAGAAGAGCAGTACTTC; cdr3_aa: CASSPDRGEEQYF
v_call: TRBV9; j_call: TRBJ2-7; d_call: .; clone_size: .; cdr3_nt: TGTGCCAGCAGTCGCGGGCTAGCCTACGAGCAGTACTTC; cdr3_aa: CASSRGLAYEQYF
v_call: TRBV12-5; j_call: TRBJ1-3; d_call: TRBD1; clone_size: .; cdr3_nt: TGTGCTAGTGACCCGGGACAGTACTCTGGAAACACCATATATTTT; cdr3_aa: CASDPGQYSGNTIYF
v_call: TRBV2; j_call: TRBJ2-7; d_call: TRBD2; clone_size: .; cdr3_nt: TGTGCCAGCAGCCCCCCGGGACTAGCGGGGAGCTCCTACGAGCAGTACTTC; cdr3_aa: CASSPPGLAGSSYEQYF
v_call: TRBV11-2; j_call: TRBJ1-2; d_call: .; clone_size: .; cdr3_nt: TGTGCCAGCAGCTCATCAGGGTTGGGCGAGGGCTATGGCTACACCTTC; cdr3_aa: CASSSSGLGEGYGYTF
v_call: TRBV7-2; j_call: TRBJ2-1; d_call: .; clone_size: .; cdr3_nt: TGTGCCAGCAGCTCCTCCAGGGCCAGCTCCTACAATGAGCAGTTCTTC; cdr3_aa: CASSSSRASSYNEQFF
v_call: TRBV28; j_call: TRBJ2-1; d_call: .; clone_size: .; cdr3_nt: TGTGCCAGCAGGGGTCCGGGGGACAATGAGCAGTTCTTC; cdr3_aa: CASRGPGDNEQFF
v_call: TRBV5-1; j_call: TRBJ2-1; d_call: TRBD1; clone_size: .; cdr3_nt: TGCGCCAGCAGCTCCGGGACAGTCTACAATGAGCAGTTCTTC; cdr3_aa: CASSSGTVYNEQFF
v_call: TRBV12-5; j_call: TRBJ2-4; d_call: TRBD1; clone_size: .; cdr3_nt: TGTGCTAGTGGTTTGGGACAGGGGAGAGGAAACATTCAGTACTTC; cdr3_aa: CASGLGQGRGNIQYF
v_call: TRBV20-1; j_call: TRBJ1-3; d_call: .; clone_size: .; cdr3_nt: TGCAGTGCTAGGGACGCAAACACCATATATTTT; cdr3_aa: CSARDANTIYF
v_call: TRBV2; j_call: TRBJ2-1; d_call: TRBD2; clone_size: .; cdr3_nt: TGTGCCAGCAGGAAGACTAGCGGGGGGGCATATGAGCAGTTCTTC; cdr3_aa: CASRKTSGGAYEQFF
v_call: TRBV10-3; j_call: TRBJ1-5; d_call: .; clone_size: .; cdr3_nt: TGTGCCATCAGTGCGGGGGGAATCCTCAATCAGCCCCAGCATTTT; cdr3_aa: CAISAGGILNQPQHF
v_call: TRBV5-6; j_call: TRBJ1-4; d_call: TRBD1; clone_size: .; cdr3_nt: TGTGCCAGCAGCCGGTCACAGGGGACTAGGGAAAAACTGTTTTTT; cdr3_aa: CASSRSQGTREKLFF
v_call: TRBV7-3; j_call: TRBJ1-1; d_call: .; clone_size: .; cdr3_nt: TGTGCCAGCAGCTCCACACAGGGCACTGAAGCTTTCTTT; cdr3_aa: CASSSTQGTEAFF
v_call: TRBV28; j_call: TRBJ2-2; d_call: .; clone_size: .; cdr3_nt: TGTGCCAGCAGTTATGGTTCTTCCACCGGGGAGCTGTTTTTT; cdr3_aa: CASSYGSSTGELFF
v_call: TRBV6-4; j_call: TRBJ1-6; d_call: TRBD1; clone_size: .; cdr3_nt: TGTGCCAGCAGTGTGACAGGGAATAATTCACCCCTCCACTTT; cdr3_aa: CASSVTGNNSPLHF
v_call: TRBV11-2; j_call: TRBJ2-2; d_call: .; clone_size: .; cdr3_nt: TGTGCCAGCAGCTTTTCAGGGGCGTCCGGGGAGCTGTTTTTT; cdr3_aa: CASSFSGASGELFF
v_call: TRBV30; j_call: TRBJ1-2; d_call: .; clone_size: once; cdr3_nt: TGTGCCTGGATTAAAGGGAATGGAAACTATGGCTACACCTTC; cdr3_aa: CAWIKGNGNYGYTF
v_call: TRBV7-4; j_call: TRBJ2-3; d_call: .; clone_size: once; cdr3_nt: TGTGCCAGCAGCTTACCCTCCGGGATTCTAGGTACGCAGTATTTT; cdr3_aa: CASSLPSGILGTQYF
v_call: TRBV6-1; j_call: TRBJ2-7; d_call: .; clone_size: .; cdr3_nt: TGTGCCACCCGAAGGGACACCGTCTCCTACGAGCAGTACTTC; cdr3_aa: CATRRDTVSYEQYF
v_call: TRBV7-9; j_call: TRBJ2-7; d_call: TRBD1; clone_size: .; cdr3_nt: TGTGCCAGCAGCCGTGACAGGGGGCTAAGCAACGAGCAGTACTTC; cdr3_aa: CASSRDRGLSNEQYF
v_call: TRBV6-6; j_call: TRBJ1-1; d_call: .; clone_size: .; cdr3_nt: TGTGCCAGCAGTTGGGCCCTAGGGGCTACGCTTGAAGCTTTCTTT; cdr3_aa: CASSWALGATLEAFF
v_call: TRBV30; j_call: TRBJ2-1; d_call: TRBD2; clone_size: .; cdr3_nt: TGTGCCTGGAGCCCGGGACTAGCGCATTACAATGAGCAGTTCTTC; cdr3_aa: CAWSPGLAHYNEQFF
v_call: TRBV5-5; j_call: TRBJ2-7; d_call: TRBD1; clone_size: .; cdr3_nt: TGTGCCAGCAGGAGTTCAGGGGGCGTTAGCGGACACTACGAGCAGTACTTC; cdr3_aa: CASRSSGGVSGHYEQYF
v_call: TRBV6-5; j_call: TRBJ1-4; d_call: .; clone_size: .; cdr3_nt: TGTGCCAGCAGTCACAGGGTACAGATTAATGAAAAACTGTTTTTT; cdr3_aa: CASSHRVQINEKLFF
v_call: TRBV9; j_call: TRBJ1-3; d_call: .; clone_size: .; cdr3_nt: TGTGCCAGCAGCGTAGGGGACACCGGCCGTTCTGGAAACACCATATATTTT; cdr3_aa: CASSVGDTGRSGNTIYF
v_call: TRBV11-2; j_call: TRBJ1-3; d_call: .; clone_size: .; cdr3_nt: TGTGCCAGCAGCTTAAGGCAGCACTCTGGAAACACCATATATTTT; cdr3_aa: CASSLRQHSGNTIYF
v_call: TRBV7-8; j_call: TRBJ1-1; d_call: TRBD1; clone_size: .; cdr3_nt: TGTGCCAGCAGCGTTAGGACAGGGAAGCACACTGAAGCTTTCTTT; cdr3_aa: CASSVRTGKHTEAFF
v_call: TRBV23-1; j_call: TRBJ2-3; d_call: TRBD2; clone_size: .; cdr3_nt: TGCGCCAGCACCCCATCCCCCGCGGGGGGCACAGATACGCAGTATTTT; cdr3_aa: CASTPSPAGGTDTQYF
v_call: TRBV5-1; j_call: TRBJ1-2; d_call: .; clone_size: .; cdr3_nt: TGCGCCAGCAGCTTGGTGTGGAAGGAGGACGGCTACACCTTC; cdr3_aa: CASSLVWKEDGYTF
v_call: TRBV11-3; j_call: TRBJ2-1; d_call: TRBD2; clone_size: few; cdr3_nt: TGTGCCAGCAGCTTAGCGGGAGGGGGCAATGAGCAGTTCTTC; cdr3_aa: CASSLAGGGNEQFF
v_call: TRBV5-1; j_call: TRBJ2-7; d_call: TRBD1; clone_size: .; cdr3_nt: TGCGCCAGCAGCTGGTCAGGACAGGCCAGAGGCGAGCAGTACTTC; cdr3_aa: CASSWSGQARGEQYF
v_call: TRBV11-2; j_call: TRBJ2-5; d_call: .; clone_size: .; cdr3_nt: TGTGCCAGCAGCTTAGATGCGCAGCTTACTCTCCAAGAGACCCAGTACTTC; cdr3_aa: CASSLDAQLTLQETQYF
v_call: TRBV10-3; j_call: TRBJ2-7; d_call: .; clone_size: .; cdr3_nt: TGTGCCATCAGTGAGGACATCCCTCTTGTCTACGAGCAGTACTTC; cdr3_aa: CAISEDIPLVYEQYF
v_call: TRBV19; j_call: TRBJ2-7; d_call: TRBD1; clone_size: .; cdr3_nt: TGTGCCAGTAGTATCGGGACAGGGACCCCCGAGCAGTACTTC; cdr3_aa: CASSIGTGTPEQYF
v_call: TRBV5-1; j_call: TRBJ2-1; d_call: .; clone_size: .; cdr3_nt: TGCGCCAGCAGCTTGTCGCCAGGGGCCTACAATGAGCAGTTCTTC; cdr3_aa: CASSLSPGAYNEQFF
v_call: TRBV7-2; j_call: TRBJ1-5; d_call: TRBD1; clone_size: .; cdr3_nt: TGTGCCAGCAGCCCGACAGGGTCCGGCCGCCAGCCCCAGCATTTT; cdr3_aa: CASSPTGSGRQPQHF
v_call: TRBV7-2; j_call: TRBJ2-7; d_call: .; clone_size: .; cdr3_nt: TGTGCCAGCAGCTTAGTGTGGAACGGTAATCAGTACTTC; cdr3_aa: CASSLVWNGNQYF
v_call: TRBV30; j_call: TRBJ2-1; d_call: TRBD1; clone_size: .; cdr3_nt: TGTGCCTGGAGTCCAAGACAGGGGGCGGTTACTGAGCAGTTCTTC; cdr3_aa: CAWSPRQGAVTEQFF
v_call: TRBV18; j_call: TRBJ2-7; d_call: .; clone_size: few; cdr3_nt: TGTGCCAGCTCACCTAGACAGGTAACATACGAGCAGTACTTC; cdr3_aa: CASSPRQVTYEQYF
v_call: TRBV2; j_call: TRBJ1-1; d_call: TRBD1; clone_size: .; cdr3_nt: TGTGCCAGCAGTGTTGGGACAGGGAATTACCGTGAAGCTTTCTTT; cdr3_aa: CASSVGTGNYREAFF
v_call: TRBV10-3; j_call: TRBJ1-6; d_call: .; clone_size: .; cdr3_nt: TGTGCCATCAGTGAGTCGAACCAGGGAAAGAATTCACCCCTCCACTTT; cdr3_aa: CAISESNQGKNSPLHF